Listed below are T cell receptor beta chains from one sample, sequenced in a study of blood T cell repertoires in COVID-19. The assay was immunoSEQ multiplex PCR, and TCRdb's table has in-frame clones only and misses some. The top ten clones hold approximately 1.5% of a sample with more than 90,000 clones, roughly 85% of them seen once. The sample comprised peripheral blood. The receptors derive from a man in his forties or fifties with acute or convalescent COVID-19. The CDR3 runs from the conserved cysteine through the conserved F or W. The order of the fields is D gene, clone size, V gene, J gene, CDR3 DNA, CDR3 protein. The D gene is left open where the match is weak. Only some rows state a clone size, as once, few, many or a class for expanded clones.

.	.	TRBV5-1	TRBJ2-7	TGCGCCAGCAGCTTCGGCGGCAGGGAAAGCTCCTACGAGCAGTACTTC	CASSFGGRESSYEQYF
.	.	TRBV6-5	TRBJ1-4	TGTGCCAGCGGGGCATTTCCCGTAGGGGAAAAACTGTTTTTT	CASGAFPVGEKLFF
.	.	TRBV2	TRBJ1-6	TGTGCCAGCAACCCCGGGCTAGCGTCACCCCTCCACTTT	CASNPGLASPLHF
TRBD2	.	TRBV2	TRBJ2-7	TGTGCCAGCAGTAGACTAGCGGGAGGGCCCCGCGAGCAGTACTTC	CASSRLAGGPREQYF
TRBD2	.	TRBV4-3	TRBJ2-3	TGCGCCAGCAGCCAAGAGGTAGCGGGGGCTACAGATACGCAGTATTTT	CASSQEVAGATDTQYF
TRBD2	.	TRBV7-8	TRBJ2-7	TGTGCCAGCAGCTTAGAGGACATTAGCGGGATTTACGAGCAGTACTTC	CASSLEDISGIYEQYF
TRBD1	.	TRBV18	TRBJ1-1	TGTGCCAGCGCCATAACAGGGGGTCGGAACACTGAAGCTTTCTTT	CASAITGGRNTEAFF
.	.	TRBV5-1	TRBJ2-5	TGCGCCAGCAGCTTGATCCAGGACCAAGAGACCCAGTACTTC	CASSLIQDQETQYF
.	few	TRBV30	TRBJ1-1	TGTGCCTGGAGTCTGACAGGCATGAACACTGAAGCTTTCTTT	CAWSLTGMNTEAFF
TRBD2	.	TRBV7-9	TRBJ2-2	TGTGCCAGCAGGCGGCCCGGGAGGGCGAACACCGGGGAGCTGTTTTTT	CASRRPGRANTGELFF
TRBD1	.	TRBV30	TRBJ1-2	TGTGCCGTTACTAACGGGACAGGGGGCCATGGCTACACCTTC	CAVTNGTGGHGYTF